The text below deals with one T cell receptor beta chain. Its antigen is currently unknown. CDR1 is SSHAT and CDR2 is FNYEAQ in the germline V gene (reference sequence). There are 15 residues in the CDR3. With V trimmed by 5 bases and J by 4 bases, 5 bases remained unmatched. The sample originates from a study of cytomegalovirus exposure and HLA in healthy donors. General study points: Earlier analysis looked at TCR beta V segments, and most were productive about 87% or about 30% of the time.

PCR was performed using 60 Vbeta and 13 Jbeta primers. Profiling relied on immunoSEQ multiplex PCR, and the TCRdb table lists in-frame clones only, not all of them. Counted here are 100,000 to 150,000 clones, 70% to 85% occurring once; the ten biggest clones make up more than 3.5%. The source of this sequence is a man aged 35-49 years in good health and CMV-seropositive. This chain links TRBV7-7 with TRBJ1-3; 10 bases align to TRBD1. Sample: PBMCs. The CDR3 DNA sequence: TGTGCCAGCAGCACCGGGACAGGGGTCGGAAACACCATATATTTT. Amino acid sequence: CASSTGTGVGNTIYF.